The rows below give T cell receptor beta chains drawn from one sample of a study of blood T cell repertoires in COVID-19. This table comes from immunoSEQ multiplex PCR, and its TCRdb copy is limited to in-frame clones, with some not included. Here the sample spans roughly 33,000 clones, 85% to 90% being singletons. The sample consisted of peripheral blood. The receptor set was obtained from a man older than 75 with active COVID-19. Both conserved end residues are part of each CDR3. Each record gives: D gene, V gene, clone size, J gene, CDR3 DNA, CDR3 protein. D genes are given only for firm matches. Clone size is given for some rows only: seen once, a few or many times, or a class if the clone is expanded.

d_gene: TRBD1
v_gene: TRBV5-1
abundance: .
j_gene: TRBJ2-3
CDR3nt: TGCGCCAGCAGCTTGGCCCCAGGGGGCGGCACAGATACGCAGTATTTT
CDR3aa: CASSLAPGGGTDTQYF

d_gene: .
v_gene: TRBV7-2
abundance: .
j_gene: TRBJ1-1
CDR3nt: TGTGCCAGCAGCCCCCTTGTCGGCACTGAAGCTTTCTTT
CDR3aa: CASSPLVGTEAFF

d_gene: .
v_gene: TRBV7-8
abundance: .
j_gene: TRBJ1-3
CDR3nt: TGTGCCAGCAGCCCCCCCGGGGGAGCTGGAAACACCATATATTTT
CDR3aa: CASSPPGGAGNTIYF

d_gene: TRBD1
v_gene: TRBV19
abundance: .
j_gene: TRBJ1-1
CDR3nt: TGTGCCAGTAGTCCGAGGGACAGGGGGTTTGGGAACACTGAAGCTTTCTTT
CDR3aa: CASSPRDRGFGNTEAFF

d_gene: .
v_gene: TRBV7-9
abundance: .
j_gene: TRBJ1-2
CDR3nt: TGTGCCAGCAGCTCTCGACAGGACTATGGCTACACCTTC
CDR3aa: CASSSRQDYGYTF

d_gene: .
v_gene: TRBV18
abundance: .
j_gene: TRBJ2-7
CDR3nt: TGTGCCAGCTCACCGGATCAGGGGCCCTACGAGCAGTACTTC
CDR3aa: CASSPDQGPYEQYF

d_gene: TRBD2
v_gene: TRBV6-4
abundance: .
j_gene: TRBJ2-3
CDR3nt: TGTGCCAGCAGATTGGATAGCGGGAGCCTCACAGATACGCAGTATTTT
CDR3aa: CASRLDSGSLTDTQYF

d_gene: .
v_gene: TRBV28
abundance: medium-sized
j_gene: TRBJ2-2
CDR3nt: TGTGCCAGCAGTTCTTCCACACAAAGTGGTGGGGAGCTGTTTTTT
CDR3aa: CASSSSTQSGGELFF

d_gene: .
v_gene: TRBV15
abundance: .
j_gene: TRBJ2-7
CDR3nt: TGTGCCACCAGCAGAGATAAGAGGGTCGTGACGCGGGAGCAGTACTTC
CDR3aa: CATSRDKRVVTREQYF

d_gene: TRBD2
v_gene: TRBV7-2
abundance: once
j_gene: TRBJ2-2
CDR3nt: TGTGCCAGCAGCCCGGGACTAGCGGCCGGGGAGCTGTTTTTT
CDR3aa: CASSPGLAAGELFF

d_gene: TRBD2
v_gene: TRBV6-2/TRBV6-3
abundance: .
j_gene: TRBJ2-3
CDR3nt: TGTGCCAGCAGTCCCCCTAGCGGGAGAAGAGGGCCGGGCACAGATACGCAGTATTTT
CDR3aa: CASSPPSGRRGPGTDTQYF

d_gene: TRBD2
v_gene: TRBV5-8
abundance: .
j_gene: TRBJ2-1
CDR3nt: TGTGCCAGCAGCCCCGGACTAGCGGGGGGTGAGGAGCAGTTCTTC
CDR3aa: CASSPGLAGGEEQFF

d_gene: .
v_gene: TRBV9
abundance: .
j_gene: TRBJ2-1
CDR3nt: TGTGCCAGCAGCGTAGAAGGGGTATACTCTCATGAGCAGTTCTTC
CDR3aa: CASSVEGVYSHEQFF

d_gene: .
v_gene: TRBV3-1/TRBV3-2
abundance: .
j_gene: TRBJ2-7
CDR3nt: TGTGCCAGCAGCCTCAGATACGAGCAGTACTTC
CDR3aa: CASSLRYEQYF

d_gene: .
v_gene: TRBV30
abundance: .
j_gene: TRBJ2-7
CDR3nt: TGTGCCTGGAGTAAACGGGGGGCGAGCTCCTACGAGCAGTACTTC
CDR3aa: CAWSKRGASSYEQYF

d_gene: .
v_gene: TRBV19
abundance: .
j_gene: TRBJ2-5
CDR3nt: TGTGCCAGTTCGCCGGGGGGCAGGGCGGGAGAGACCCAGTACTTC
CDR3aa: CASSPGGRAGETQYF